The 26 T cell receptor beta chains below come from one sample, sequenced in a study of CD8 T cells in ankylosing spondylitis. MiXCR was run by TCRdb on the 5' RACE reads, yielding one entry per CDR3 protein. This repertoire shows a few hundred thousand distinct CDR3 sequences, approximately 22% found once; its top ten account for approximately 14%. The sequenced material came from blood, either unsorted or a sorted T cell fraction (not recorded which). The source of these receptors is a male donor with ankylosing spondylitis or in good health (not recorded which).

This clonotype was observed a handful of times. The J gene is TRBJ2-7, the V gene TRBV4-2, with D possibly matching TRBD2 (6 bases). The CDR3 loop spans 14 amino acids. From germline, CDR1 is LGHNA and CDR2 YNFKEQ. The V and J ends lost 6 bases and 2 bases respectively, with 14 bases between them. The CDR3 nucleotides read TGTGCCAGCAGGGGGGAGGAAGCCCCCTACGAGCAGTACTTC. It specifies CASRGEEAPYEQYF.

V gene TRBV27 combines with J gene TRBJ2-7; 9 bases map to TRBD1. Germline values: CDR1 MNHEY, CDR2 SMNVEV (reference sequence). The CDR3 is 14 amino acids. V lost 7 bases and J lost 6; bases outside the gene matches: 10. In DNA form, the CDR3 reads TGTGCCAGCAAATGGACAGGGGAAAAATCCGAGCAGTACTTC. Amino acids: CASKWTGEKSEQYF.

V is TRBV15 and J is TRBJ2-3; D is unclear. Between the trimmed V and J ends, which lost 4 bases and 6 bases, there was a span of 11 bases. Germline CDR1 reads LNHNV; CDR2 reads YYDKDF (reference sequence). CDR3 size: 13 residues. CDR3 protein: CATSTLMGDTQYF. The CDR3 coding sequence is TGTGCCACCAGCACCTTGATGGGGGATACGCAGTATTTT. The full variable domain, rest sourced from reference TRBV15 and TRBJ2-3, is DAMVIQNPRYQVTQFGKPVTLSCSQTLNHNVMYWYQQKSSQAPKLLFHYYDKDFNNEADTPDNFQSRRPNTSFCFLDIRSPGLGDTAMYLCATSTLMGDTQYFGPGTRLTVL.

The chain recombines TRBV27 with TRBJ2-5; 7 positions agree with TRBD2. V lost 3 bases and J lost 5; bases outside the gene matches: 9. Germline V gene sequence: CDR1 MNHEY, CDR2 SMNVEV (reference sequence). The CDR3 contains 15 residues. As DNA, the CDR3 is TGTGCCAGCAGTTTGGACGGGGGGACCCGCGAGACCCAGTACTTC. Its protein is CASSLDGGTRETQYF.

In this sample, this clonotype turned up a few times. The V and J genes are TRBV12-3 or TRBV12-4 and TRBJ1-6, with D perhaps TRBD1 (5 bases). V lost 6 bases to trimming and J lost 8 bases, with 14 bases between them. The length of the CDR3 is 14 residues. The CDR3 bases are TGTGCCAGCAGGAGACAGACCGTGGATTCACCCCTCCACTTT. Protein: CASRRQTVDSPLHF.

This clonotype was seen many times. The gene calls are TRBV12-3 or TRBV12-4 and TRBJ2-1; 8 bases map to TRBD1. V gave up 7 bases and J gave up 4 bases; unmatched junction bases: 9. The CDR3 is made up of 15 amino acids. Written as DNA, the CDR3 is TGTGCCAGCACCCTGCCGGACAGGGTTTACAATGAGCAGTTCTTC. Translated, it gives CASTLPDRVYNEQFF.

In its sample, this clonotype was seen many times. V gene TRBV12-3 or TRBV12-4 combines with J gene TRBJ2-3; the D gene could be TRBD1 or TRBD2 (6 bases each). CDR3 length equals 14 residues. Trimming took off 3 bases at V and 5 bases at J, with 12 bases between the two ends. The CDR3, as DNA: TGTGCCAGCAGTTTGGAGGGGGTGATAGATACGCAGTATTTT. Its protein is CASSLEGVIDTQYF.

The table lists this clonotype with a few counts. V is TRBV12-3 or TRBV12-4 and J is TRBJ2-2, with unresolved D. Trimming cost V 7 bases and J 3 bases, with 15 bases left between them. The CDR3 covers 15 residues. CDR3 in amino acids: CASTQPAPHTGELFF. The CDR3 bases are TGTGCCAGCACCCAGCCGGCCCCCCACACCGGGGAGCTGTTTTTT.

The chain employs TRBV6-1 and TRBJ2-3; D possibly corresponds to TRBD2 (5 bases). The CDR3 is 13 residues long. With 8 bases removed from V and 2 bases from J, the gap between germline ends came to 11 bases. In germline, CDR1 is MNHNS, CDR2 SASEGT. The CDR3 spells CASHTGYTDTQYF. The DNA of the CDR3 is TGTGCCAGCCACACGGGGTACACAGATACGCAGTATTTT.

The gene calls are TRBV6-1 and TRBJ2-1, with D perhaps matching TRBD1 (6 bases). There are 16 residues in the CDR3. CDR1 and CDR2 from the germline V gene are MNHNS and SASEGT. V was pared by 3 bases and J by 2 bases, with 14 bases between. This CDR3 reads CASSDPPDRTYNEQFF. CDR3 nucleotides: TGTGCCAGCAGTGATCCTCCGGACAGAACCTACAATGAGCAGTTCTTC.

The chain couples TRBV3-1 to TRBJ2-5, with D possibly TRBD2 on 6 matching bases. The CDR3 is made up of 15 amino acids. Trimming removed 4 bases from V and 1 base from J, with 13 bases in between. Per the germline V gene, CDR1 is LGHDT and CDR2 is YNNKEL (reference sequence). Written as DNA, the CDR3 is TGTGCCAGCAGCCGGACGGGACTGCTCCAAGAGACCCAGTACTTC. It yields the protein CASSRTGLLQETQYF.

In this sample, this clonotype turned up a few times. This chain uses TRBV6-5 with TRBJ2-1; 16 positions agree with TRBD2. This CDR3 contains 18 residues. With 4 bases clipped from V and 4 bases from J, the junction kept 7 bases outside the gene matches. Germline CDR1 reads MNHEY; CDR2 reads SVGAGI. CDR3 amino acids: CASSLAGTSGGAYNEQFF. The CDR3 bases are TGTGCCAGCAGTTTGGCCGGGACTAGCGGGGGGGCTTACAATGAGCAGTTCTTC.

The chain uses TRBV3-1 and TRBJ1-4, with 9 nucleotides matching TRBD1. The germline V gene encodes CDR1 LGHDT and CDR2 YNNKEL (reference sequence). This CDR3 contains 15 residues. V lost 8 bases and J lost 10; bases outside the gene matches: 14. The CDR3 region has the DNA TGTGCCAGCGCGTCCAAGGGGACAGGGAGTGGAAAACTGTTTTTT. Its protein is CASASKGTGSGKLFF.

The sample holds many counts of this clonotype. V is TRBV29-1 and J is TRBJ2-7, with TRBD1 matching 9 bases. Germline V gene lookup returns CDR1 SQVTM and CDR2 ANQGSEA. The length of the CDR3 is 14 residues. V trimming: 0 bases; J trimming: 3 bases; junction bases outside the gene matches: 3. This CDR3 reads CSVEDRDRDYEQYF. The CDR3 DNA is TGCAGCGTTGAAGATCGGGACAGGGACTACGAGCAGTACTTC.

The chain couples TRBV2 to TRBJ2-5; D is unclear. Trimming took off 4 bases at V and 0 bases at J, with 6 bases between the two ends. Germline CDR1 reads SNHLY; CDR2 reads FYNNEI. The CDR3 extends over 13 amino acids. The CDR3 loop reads CASSGVYQETQYF. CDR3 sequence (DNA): TGTGCCAGCAGTGGGGTATACCAAGAGACCCAGTACTTC.

This CDR3 reads CSVEWRGHNEQFF. CDR3 DNA: TGCAGCGTTGAATGGCGGGGCCACAATGAGCAGTTCTTC. The chain carries TRBV29-1 and TRBJ2-1, with D possibly matching TRBD2 (6 bases). Germline V lookup: CDR1 SQVTM, CDR2 ANQGSEA. CDR3 length: 13 residues. V was clipped by 2 bases and J by 5 bases, with 10 bases between them.

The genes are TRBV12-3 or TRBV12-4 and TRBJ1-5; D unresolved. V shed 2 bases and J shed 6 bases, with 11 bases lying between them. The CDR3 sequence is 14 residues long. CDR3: CASSLLGDGQPQHF. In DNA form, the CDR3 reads TGTGCCAGCAGTTTATTGGGCGACGGTCAGCCCCAGCATTTT.

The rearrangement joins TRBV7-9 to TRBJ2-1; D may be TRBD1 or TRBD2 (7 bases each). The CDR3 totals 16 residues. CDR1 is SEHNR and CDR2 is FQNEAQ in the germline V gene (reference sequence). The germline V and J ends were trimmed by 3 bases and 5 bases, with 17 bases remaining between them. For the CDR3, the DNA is TGTGCCAGCAGCTTGGCCTGGGAGGGGGCTCACAATGAGCAGTTCTTC. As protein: CASSLAWEGAHNEQFF.

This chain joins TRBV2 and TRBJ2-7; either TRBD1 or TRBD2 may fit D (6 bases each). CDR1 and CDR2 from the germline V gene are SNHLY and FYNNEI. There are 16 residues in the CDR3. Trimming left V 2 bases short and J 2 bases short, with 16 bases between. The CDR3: CASSELRGDKAYEQYF. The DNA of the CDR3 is TGTGCCAGCAGTGAACTTAGGGGGGACAAAGCCTACGAGCAGTACTTC.

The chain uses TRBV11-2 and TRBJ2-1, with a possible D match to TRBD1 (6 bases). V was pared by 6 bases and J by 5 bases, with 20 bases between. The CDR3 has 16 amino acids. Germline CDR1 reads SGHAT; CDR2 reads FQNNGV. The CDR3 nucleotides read TGTGCCAGCAGTGGCATCATGGACAGAATCAACAATGAGCAGTTCTTC. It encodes CASSGIMDRINNEQFF. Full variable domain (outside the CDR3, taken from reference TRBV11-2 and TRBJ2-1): EAGVAQSPRYKIIEKRQSVAFWCNPISGHATLYWYQQILGQGPKLLIQFQNNGVVDDSQLPKDRFSAERLKGVDSTLKIQPAKLEDSAVYLCASSGIMDRINNEQFFGPGTRLTVL.

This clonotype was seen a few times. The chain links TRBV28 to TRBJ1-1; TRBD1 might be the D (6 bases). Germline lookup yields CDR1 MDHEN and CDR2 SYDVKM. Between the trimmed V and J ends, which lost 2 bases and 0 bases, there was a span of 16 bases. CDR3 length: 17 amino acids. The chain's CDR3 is CASSLRGRGGVNTEAFF. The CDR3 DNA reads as TGTGCCAGCAGTTTAAGGGGCAGGGGTGGGGTGAACACTGAAGCTTTCTTT.

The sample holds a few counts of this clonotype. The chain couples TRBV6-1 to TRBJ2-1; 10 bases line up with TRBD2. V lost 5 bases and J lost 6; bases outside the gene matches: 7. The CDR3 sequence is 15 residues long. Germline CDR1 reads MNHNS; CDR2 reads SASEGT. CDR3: CASSPLAGFVNEQFF. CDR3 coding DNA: TGTGCCAGCAGTCCACTAGCGGGGTTTGTCAATGAGCAGTTCTTC.

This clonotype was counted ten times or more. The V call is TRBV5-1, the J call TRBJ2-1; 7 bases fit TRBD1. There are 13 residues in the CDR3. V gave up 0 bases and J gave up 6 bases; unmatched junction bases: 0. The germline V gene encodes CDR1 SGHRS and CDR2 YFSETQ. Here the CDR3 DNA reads TGCGCCAGCAGCTTGGCAGGGGGCAATGAGCAGTTCTTC. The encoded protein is CASSLAGGNEQFF. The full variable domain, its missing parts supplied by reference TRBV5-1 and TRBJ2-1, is KAGVTQTPRYLIKTRGQQVTLSCSPISGHRSVSWYQQTPGQGLQFLFEYFSETQRNKGNFPGRFSGRQFSNSRSEMNVSTLELGDSALYLCASSLAGGNEQFFGPGTRLTVL.

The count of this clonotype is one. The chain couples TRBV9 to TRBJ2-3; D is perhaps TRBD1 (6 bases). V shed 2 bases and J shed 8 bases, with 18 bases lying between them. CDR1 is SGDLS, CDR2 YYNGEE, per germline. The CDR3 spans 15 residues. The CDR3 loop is CASSVIGQTLGTQYF. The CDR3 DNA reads TGTGCCAGCAGCGTGATCGGACAGACCTTGGGTACGCAGTATTTT.

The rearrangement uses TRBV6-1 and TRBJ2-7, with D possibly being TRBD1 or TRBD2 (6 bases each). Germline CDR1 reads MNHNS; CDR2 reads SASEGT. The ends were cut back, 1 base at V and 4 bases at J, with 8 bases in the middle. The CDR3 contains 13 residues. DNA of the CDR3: TGTGCCAGCAGTGAAGAGGGGGGTTACGAGCAGTACTTC. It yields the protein CASSEEGGYEQYF.

CDR3 nucleotides: TGTGCCAGCAGTTACTCGACGGACAGCATCTCCTACGAGCAGTACTTC. It encodes CASSYSTDSISYEQYF. This chain links TRBV6-2 or TRBV6-3 with TRBJ2-7; D might be TRBD1 (6 bases). Per the germline V gene, CDR1 is MNHEY and CDR2 is SVGEGT. This CDR3 comprises 16 residues. Deletions cut 0 bases from V and 0 bases from J, with 12 bases between.